This T cell receptor beta chain was identified during a study of cytomegalovirus exposure and HLA in healthy donors. 60 Vbeta and 13 Jbeta primers were used in PCR. The method was immunoSEQ multiplex PCR; TCRdb's version includes in-frame clones alone and lacks a portion of them. Among approximately 140,000 clones listed, 79% were seen once. In germline, CDR1 is SNHLY, CDR2 FYNNEI. The CDR3 has 14 amino acids. J lost 7 bases, V lost 1 base, and 2 bases had no gene match. The rearrangement joins TRBV2 to TRBJ2-1, with 9 bases that match TRBD2. This TCR came from a man in his fifties in good health and CMV-seropositive. The sequenced sample consisted of PBMCs. CDR3 region: CASSEGLAVNEQFF. CDR3 sequence (DNA): TGTGCCAGCAGTGAAGGACTAGCGGTGAATGAGCAGTTCTTC.